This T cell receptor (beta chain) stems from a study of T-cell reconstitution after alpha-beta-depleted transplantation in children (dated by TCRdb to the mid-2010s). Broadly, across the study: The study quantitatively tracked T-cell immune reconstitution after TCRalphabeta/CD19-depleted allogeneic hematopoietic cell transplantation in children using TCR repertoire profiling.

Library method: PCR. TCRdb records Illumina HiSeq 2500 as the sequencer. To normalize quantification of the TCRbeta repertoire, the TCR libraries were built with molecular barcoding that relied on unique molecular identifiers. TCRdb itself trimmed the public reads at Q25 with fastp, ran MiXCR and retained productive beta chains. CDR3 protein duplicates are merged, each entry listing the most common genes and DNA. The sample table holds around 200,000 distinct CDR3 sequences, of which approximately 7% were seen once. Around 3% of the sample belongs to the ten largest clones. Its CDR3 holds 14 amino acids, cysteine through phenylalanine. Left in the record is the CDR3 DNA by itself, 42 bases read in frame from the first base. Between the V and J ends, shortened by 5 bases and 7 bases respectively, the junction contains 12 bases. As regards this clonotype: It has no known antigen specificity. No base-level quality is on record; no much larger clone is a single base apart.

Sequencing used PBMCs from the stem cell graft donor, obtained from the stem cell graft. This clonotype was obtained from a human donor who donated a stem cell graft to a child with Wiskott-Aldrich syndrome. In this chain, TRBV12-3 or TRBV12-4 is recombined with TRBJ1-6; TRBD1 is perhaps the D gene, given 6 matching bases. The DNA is TGTGCCAGCAGTGAGACAGGCCGGAATTCACCCCTCCACTTT. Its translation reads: CASSETGRNSPLHF.